This TCR beta chain derives from a study of graft-versus-host responses after intestinal transplantation. Study-level background: Recipients underwent multivisceral, liver-intestinal, or isolated intestinal transplants.

The CDR3 extends over 13 amino acids. Per germline, CDR1 SQVTM and CDR2 ANQGSEA. V was pared by 8 bases and J by 4 bases, with 9 bases of the junction left unmatched. Study conclusions and caveats: Investigators detected GvH clones in recipient marrow, with some emerging earlier in ileum or blood.

Concerning this clone itself: Its antigen is unidentified.

The protocol was immunoSEQ multiplex PCR, while the TCRdb copy is restricted to in-frame clones and leaves out a portion. The data contain about 97,000 clones, 80% to 95% of them singletons. The V call is TRBV29-1, the J call TRBJ2-7; 9 bases line up with TRBD1. The sample consisted of PBMCs, taken roughly 450 days after intestinal transplant. The TCR sequence derives from a human patient who received an intestinal transplant, so some T cells may come from the graft donor. CDR3 sequence reads: CSYRGPREYEQYF. CDR3 nucleotide sequence: TGCAGCTACAGGGGGCCAAGGGAATACGAGCAGTACTTC.